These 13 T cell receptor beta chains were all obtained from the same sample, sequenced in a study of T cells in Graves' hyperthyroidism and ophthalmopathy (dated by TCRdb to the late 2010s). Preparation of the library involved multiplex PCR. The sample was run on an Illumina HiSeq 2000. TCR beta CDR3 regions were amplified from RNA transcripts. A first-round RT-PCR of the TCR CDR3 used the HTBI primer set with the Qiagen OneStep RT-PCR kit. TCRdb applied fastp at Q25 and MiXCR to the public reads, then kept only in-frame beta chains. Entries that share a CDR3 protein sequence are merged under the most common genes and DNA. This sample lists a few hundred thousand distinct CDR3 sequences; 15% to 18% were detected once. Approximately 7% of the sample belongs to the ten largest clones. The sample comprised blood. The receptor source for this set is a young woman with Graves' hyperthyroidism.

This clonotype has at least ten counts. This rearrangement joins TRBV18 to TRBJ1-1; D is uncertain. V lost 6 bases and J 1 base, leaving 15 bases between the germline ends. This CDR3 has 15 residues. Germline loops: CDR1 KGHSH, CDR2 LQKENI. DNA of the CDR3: TGTGCCAGCTCCCCGTACGCCCAGCCGAACACTGAAGCTTTCTTT. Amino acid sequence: CASSPYAQPNTEAFF.

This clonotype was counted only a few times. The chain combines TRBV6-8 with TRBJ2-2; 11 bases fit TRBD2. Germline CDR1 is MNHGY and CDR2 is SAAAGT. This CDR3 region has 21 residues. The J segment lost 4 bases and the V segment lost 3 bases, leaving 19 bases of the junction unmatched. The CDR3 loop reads CASSYYQFQGTSGRFTGELFF. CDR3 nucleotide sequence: TGTGCCAGCAGTTATTATCAGTTTCAGGGAACTAGCGGGAGATTCACCGGGGAGCTGTTTTTT.

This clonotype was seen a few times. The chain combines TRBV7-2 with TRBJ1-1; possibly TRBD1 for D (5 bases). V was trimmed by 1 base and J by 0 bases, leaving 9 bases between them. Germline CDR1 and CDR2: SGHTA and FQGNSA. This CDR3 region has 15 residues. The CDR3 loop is CASSLGSGLNTEAFF. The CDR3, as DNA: TGTGCCAGCAGCTTAGGTTCAGGGCTGAACACTGAAGCTTTCTTT.

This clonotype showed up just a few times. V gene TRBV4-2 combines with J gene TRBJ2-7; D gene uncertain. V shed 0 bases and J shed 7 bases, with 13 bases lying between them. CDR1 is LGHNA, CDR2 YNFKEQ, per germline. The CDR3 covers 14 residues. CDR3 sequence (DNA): TGTGCCAGCAGCCAAGACGAGACGATAGGGGAGCAGTACTTC. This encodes CASSQDETIGEQYF.

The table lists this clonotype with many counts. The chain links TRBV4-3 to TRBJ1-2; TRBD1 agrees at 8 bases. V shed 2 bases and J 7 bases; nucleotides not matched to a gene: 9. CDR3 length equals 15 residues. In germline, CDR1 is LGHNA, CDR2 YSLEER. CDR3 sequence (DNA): TGCGCCAGCAGCCAATCGGACAGGGCGAAGTTTGGCTACACCTTC. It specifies CASSQSDRAKFGYTF.

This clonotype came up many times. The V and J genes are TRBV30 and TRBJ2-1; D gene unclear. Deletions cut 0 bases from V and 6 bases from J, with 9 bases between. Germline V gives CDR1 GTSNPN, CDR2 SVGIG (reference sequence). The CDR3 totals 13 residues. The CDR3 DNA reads TGTGCCTGGAGTGTATACTCTAGCAATGAGCAGTTCTTC. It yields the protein CAWSVYSSNEQFF.

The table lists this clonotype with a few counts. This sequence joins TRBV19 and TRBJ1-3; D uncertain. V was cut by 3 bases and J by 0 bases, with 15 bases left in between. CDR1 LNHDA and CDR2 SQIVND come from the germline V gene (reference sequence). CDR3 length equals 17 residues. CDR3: CASSIRHSGSSGNTIYF. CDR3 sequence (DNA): TGTGCCAGTAGTATCCGTCACTCGGGGAGCTCTGGAAACACCATATATTTT. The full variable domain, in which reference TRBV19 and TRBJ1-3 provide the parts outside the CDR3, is DGGITQSPKYLFRKEGQNVTLSCEQNLNHDAMYWYRQDPGQGLRLIYYSQIVNDFQKGDIAEGYSVSREKKESFPLTVTSAQKNPTAFYLCASSIRHSGSSGNTIYFGEGSWLTVV.

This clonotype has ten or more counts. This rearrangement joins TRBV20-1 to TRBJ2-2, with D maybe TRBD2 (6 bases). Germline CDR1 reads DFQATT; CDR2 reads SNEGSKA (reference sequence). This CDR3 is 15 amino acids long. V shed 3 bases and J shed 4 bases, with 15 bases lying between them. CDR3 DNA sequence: TGCAGTGCTAGGGAACGACTAGGCCCCACCGGGGAGCTGTTTTTT. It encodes CSARERLGPTGELFF.

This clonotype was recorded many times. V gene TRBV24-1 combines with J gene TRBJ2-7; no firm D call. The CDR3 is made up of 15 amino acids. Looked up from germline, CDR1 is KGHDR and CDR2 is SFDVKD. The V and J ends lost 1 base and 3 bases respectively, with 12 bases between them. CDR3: CATSDFRDGLYEQYF. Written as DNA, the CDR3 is TGTGCCACCAGTGATTTCCGCGACGGGCTCTACGAGCAGTACTTC.

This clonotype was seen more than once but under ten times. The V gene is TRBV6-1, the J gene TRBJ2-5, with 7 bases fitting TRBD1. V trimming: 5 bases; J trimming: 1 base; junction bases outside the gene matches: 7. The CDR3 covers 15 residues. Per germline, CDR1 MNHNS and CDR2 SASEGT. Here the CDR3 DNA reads TGTGCCAGCAGTCCCCCCGGGACAGCCCAAGAGACCCAGTACTTC. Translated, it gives CASSPPGTAQETQYF.

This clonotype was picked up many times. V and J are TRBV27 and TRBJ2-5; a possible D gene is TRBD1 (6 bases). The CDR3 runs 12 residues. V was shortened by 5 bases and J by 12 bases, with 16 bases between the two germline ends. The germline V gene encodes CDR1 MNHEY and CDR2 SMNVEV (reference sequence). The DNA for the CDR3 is TGTGCCAGCAGTACAGGGACGGGTGCGGAGTACTTC. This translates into CASSTGTGAEYF.

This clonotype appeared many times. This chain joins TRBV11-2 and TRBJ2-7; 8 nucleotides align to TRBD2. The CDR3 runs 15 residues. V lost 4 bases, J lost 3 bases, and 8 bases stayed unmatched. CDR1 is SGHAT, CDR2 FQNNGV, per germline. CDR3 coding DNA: TGTGCCAGCAGCTCCCAACTAGCGGCCAACTACGAGCAGTACTTC. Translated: CASSSQLAANYEQYF.

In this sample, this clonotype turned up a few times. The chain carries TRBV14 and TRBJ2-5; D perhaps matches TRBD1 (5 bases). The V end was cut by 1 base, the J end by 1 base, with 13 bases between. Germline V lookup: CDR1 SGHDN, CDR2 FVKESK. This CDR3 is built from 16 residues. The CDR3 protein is CASSQGGTGLQETQYF. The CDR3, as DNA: TGTGCCAGCAGCCAAGGGGGCACAGGCCTCCAAGAGACCCAGTACTTC.